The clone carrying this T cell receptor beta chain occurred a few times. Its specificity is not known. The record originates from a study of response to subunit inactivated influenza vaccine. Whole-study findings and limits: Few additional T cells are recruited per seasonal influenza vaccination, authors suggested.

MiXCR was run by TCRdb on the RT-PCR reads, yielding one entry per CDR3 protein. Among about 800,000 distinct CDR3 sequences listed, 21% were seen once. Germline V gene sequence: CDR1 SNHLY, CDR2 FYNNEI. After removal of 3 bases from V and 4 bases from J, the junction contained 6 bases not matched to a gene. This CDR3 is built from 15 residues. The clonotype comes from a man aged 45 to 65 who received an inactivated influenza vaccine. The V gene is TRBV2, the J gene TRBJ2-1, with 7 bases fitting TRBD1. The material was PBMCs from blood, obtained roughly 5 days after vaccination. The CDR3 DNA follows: TGTGCCAGCAGTGATTCCGGGACAGCGTACAATGAGCAGTTCTTC. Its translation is CASSDSGTAYNEQFF.